The 26 T cell receptor beta chains below all came from one sample that was sequenced in a study of cytomegalovirus exposure and HLA in healthy donors. TCRdb's copy holds only in-frame clones and misses some; the assay was immunoSEQ multiplex PCR. Here the sample spans roughly 60,000 clones, more than 90% being singletons. The sample taken for sequencing was PBMCs. These receptors all come from a man younger than 35 in good health and CMV-seronegative.

This chain links TRBV30 with TRBJ2-5; D possibly corresponds to TRBD1 (5 bases). With 2 bases removed from V and 5 bases from J, the gap between germline ends came to 12 bases. CDR3 length equals 13 residues. The V gene's germline CDR1 is GTSNPN and CDR2 SVGIG (reference sequence). The DNA of the CDR3 is TGTGCCTGGAGTCAGGGTAGTCGGGAGACCCAGTACTTC. Its translation is CAWSQGSRETQYF. The full variable domain, in which reference TRBV30 and TRBJ2-5 provide the parts outside the CDR3, is SQTIHQWPATLVQPVGSPLSLECTVEGTSNPNLYWYRQAAGRGLQLLFYSVGIGQISSEVPQNLSASRPQDRQFILSSKKLLLSDSGFYLCAWSQGSRETQYFGPGTRLLVL.

V gene TRBV2 combines with J gene TRBJ1-4, with a weak D call TRBD1 (6 bases). The CDR3 length is 15 residues. V was clipped by 3 bases and J by 4 bases, with 12 bases between them. In germline, CDR1 is SNHLY, CDR2 FYNNEI. In nucleotides, the CDR3 is TGTGCCAGCAGTGACACAGGGTTCGATAATGAAAAACTGTTTTTT. Translation: CASSDTGFDNEKLFF.

The chain is built from TRBV2 and TRBJ2-7; a weak D match, TRBD1 (5 bases). This CDR3 contains 11 residues. V was pared by 6 bases and J by 7 bases, with 10 bases between. Germline V gene data show CDR1 as SNHLY and CDR2 as FYNNEI. CDR3 region: CASRDNLEQYF. The CDR3 DNA is TGTGCCAGCAGGGACAATCTGGAGCAGTACTTC.

The chain uses TRBV19 and TRBJ2-1; no clear D gene. Germline CDR1 is LNHDA and CDR2 is SQIVND (reference sequence). V was cut by 1 base and J by 0 bases, with 4 bases left in between. The CDR3 runs to 14 residues. CDR3 in DNA: TGTGCCAGTAGTATAGTTAACTCCTACAATGAGCAGTTCTTC. Its translation: CASSIVNSYNEQFF.

The chain couples TRBV9 to TRBJ2-7; D is possibly TRBD1 (5 bases). This CDR3 is built from 14 residues. Per germline, CDR1 SGDLS and CDR2 YYNGEE. V lost 0 bases, J lost 6 bases, and 13 bases lay in between. CDR3 loop: CASSVEGATSEQYF. For the CDR3, the DNA is TGTGCCAGCAGCGTAGAAGGGGCCACCTCCGAGCAGTACTTC.

The genes are TRBV10-2 and TRBJ1-4; 7 nucleotides align to TRBD1. Unmatched junction bases numbered 7, after V lost 7 bases and J lost 5 bases. The V gene's germline CDR1 is WSHSY and CDR2 SAAADI. The CDR3 spans 14 residues. CDR3 in DNA: TGCGCCAGCACGGCAGGGGGGTTGAATGAAAAACTGTTTTTT. It translates to CASTAGGLNEKLFF.

CDR3 amino acids: CASSGRRQEHHEQYF. As DNA, the CDR3 is TGTGCCAGCAGTGGGAGGAGGCAAGAACACCACGAGCAGTACTTC. The chain links TRBV28 to TRBJ2-7, with D tentatively TRBD2 (6 bases). Germline V gene sequence: CDR1 MDHEN, CDR2 SYDVKM. The CDR3 contains 15 residues. Trimming took off 5 bases at V and 5 bases at J, with 19 bases between the two ends.

This chain uses TRBV5-1 with TRBJ2-1; TRBD2 aligns across 12 bases. The trim removed 4 bases at V and 2 bases at J, leaving 4 bases unmatched. Germline loops: CDR1 SGHRS, CDR2 YFSETQ. The CDR3 length is 16 residues. The CDR3 protein is CASSMTSGSPYNEQFF. CDR3 sequence (DNA): TGCGCCAGCAGCATGACTAGCGGGAGTCCCTACAATGAGCAGTTCTTC.

Sample share makes this clone medium-sized. J is TRBJ2-2 and V is TRBV9, with unresolved D. The germline CDR1 and CDR2 sequences are SGDLS and YYNGEE. The CDR3 is 14 amino acids. V was trimmed by 1 base and J by 4 bases, leaving 8 bases between them. CDR3 DNA sequence: TGTGCCAGCAGCGTATCCGCGAGCACCGGGGAGCTGTTTTTT. Its protein is CASSVSASTGELFF. Full variable domain (outside the CDR3, taken from reference TRBV9 and TRBJ2-2): DSGVTQTPKHLITATGQRVTLRCSPRSGDLSVYWYQQSLDQGLQFLIQYYNGEERAKGNILERFSAQQFPDLHSELNLSSLELGDSALYFCASSVSASTGELFFGEGSRLTVL.

The chain links TRBV9 to TRBJ2-1; a weak D match, TRBD2 (6 bases). This CDR3 is built from 14 residues. The germline V gene encodes CDR1 SGDLS and CDR2 YYNGEE. Deletions cut 3 bases from V and 7 bases from J, with 14 bases between. The CDR3 reads CASSASLAENEQFF. The CDR3 nucleotides are TGTGCCAGCAGCGCCTCACTAGCAGAAAATGAGCAGTTCTTC.

The rearrangement uses TRBV28 and TRBJ2-5, with TRBD2 identical over 7 bases. V gave up 3 bases and J gave up 5 bases; unmatched junction bases: 9. Germline CDR1 is MDHEN and CDR2 is SYDVKM. This CDR3 is 15 amino acids long. CDR3 sequence reads: CASSFGGRNSETQYF. The DNA for the CDR3 is TGTGCCAGCAGTTTCGGGGGGAGGAATTCGGAGACCCAGTACTTC. The variable domain in full, with the rest retrieved from reference TRBV28 and TRBJ2-5, is DVKVTQSSRYLVKRTGEKVFLECVQDMDHENMFWYRQDPGLGLRLIYFSYDVKMKEKGDIPEGYSVSREKKERFSLILESASTNQTSMYLCASSFGGRNSETQYFGPGTRLLVL.

In this sample, this clone turned up once. The V call is TRBV27, the J call TRBJ1-1, with D possibly matching TRBD1 (6 bases). There are 15 residues in the CDR3. V lost 5 bases and J 0 bases, leaving 13 bases between the germline ends. The germline V gene encodes CDR1 MNHEY and CDR2 SMNVEV (reference sequence). The CDR3 sequence: CASSPIQGLNTEAFF. The CDR3 DNA reads as TGTGCCAGCAGTCCCATACAGGGACTGAACACTGAAGCTTTCTTT.

This clone was seen more than once but under ten times. The chain employs TRBV9 and TRBJ2-2; D not resolved. Germline assignment: CDR1 SGDLS and CDR2 YYNGEE. The CDR3 runs 15 residues. Trimming stripped 0 bases from V and 2 bases from J, with 8 bases between. The CDR3 nucleotides are TGTGCCAGCAGCGTAGTCCCGACTAACACCGGGGAGCTGTTTTTT. Its protein is CASSVVPTNTGELFF.

The chain joins TRBV7-9 to TRBJ2-1, with TRBD2 identical over 7 bases. Germline CDR1 SEHNR, CDR2 FQNEAQ (reference sequence). The CDR3 has 16 residues. The V segment lost 5 bases and the J segment 7 bases; nucleotides outside the gene matches: 14. In DNA form, the CDR3 reads TGTGCCAGCAGCCTCCCCCTTCGGCTAGCGGTTAATGAGCAGTTCTTC. It codes for CASSLPLRLAVNEQFF.

The chain has TRBV6-5 and TRBJ1-1, with D perhaps TRBD1 (6 bases). The germline V and J ends were trimmed by 7 bases and 4 bases, with 13 bases remaining between them. Per the germline V gene, CDR1 is MNHEY and CDR2 is SVGAGI. The CDR3 has 13 amino acids. The DNA of the CDR3 is TGTGCCAGCAAGGGGGTAGGTGGCACTGAAGCTTTCTTT. Protein product: CASKGVGGTEAFF.

The V and J genes are TRBV5-1 and TRBJ2-7; the match to TRBD1 covers 7 bases. Germline assignment: CDR1 SGHRS and CDR2 YFSETQ. The junction had 1 base not matched to a gene; V was cut back by 4 bases and J by 0 bases. This CDR3 comprises 13 residues. The CDR3 nucleotides are TGCGCCAGCAGCAACAGGGGCTCCTACGAGCAGTACTTC. It translates to CASSNRGSYEQYF.

The J gene is TRBJ2-7, the V gene TRBV7-8; 7 nucleotides align to TRBD1. V lost 5 bases to trimming and J lost 9 bases; unmatched junction nucleotides: 10. Germline CDR1 SGHVS, CDR2 FQNEAQ. The CDR3 consists of 13 residues. The CDR3 nucleotides read TGTGCCAGCAGCCTTAATACAGGGGAGACGCAGTACTTC. Protein product: CASSLNTGETQYF.

The gene calls are TRBV19 and TRBJ2-7, with TRBD1 identical over 7 bases. Germline loops: CDR1 LNHDA, CDR2 SQIVND (reference sequence). The ends lost 6 bases at V and 4 bases at J; junction bases unmatched: 6. This CDR3 region has 13 residues. CDR3 DNA sequence: TGTGCCAGTAGCATGACAGGGCCGTACGAGCAGTACTTC. It yields the protein CASSMTGPYEQYF.

CDR3 sequence reads: CASSSTGGGGDTQYF. CDR3 coding DNA: TGCGCCAGCAGCTCAACAGGGGGCGGCGGGGATACGCAGTATTTT. The J gene is TRBJ2-3, the V gene TRBV5-1; 9 bases agree with TRBD1. This CDR3 is 15 amino acids long. V gave up 3 bases and J gave up 6 bases; unmatched junction bases: 8. The germline CDR1 and CDR2 sequences are SGHRS and YFSETQ.

This clone has only one observation. CDR3 coding DNA: TGTGCCAGTAGTACTTACGGGACTAACTATGGCTACACCTTC. Residues: CASSTYGTNYGYTF. The chain carries TRBV19 and TRBJ1-2; D gene ambiguous. Looked up from germline, CDR1 is LNHDA and CDR2 is SQIVND (reference sequence). Trimming shortened V by 4 bases and J by 0 bases, and 9 bases separated the two germline ends. CDR3 length: 14 amino acids.

Only one count was recorded for this clone. As DNA, the CDR3 is TGCGCCAGCAGCTTCTTGCGGGAGTCAGGGACCGGGGAGCTGTTTTTT. Translating gives CASSFLRESGTGELFF. V and J are TRBV5-1 and TRBJ2-2; 7 bases match TRBD2. V was pared by 2 bases and J by 5 bases, with 9 bases of the junction left unmatched. Germline V gives CDR1 SGHRS, CDR2 YFSETQ. The CDR3 covers 16 residues.

The V gene is TRBV7-2, the J gene TRBJ1-1; TRBD1 matches at 10 bases. The CDR3 has 18 amino acids. V shed 3 bases, J shed 3 bases, and the junction held 13 bases outside the gene matches. Germline CDR1 reads SGHTA; CDR2 reads FQGNSA. The CDR3, as DNA: TGTGCCAGCAGCTTTACCTACCTGACAGGGGGCTTCGACACTGAAGCTTTCTTT. Translation: CASSFTYLTGGFDTEAFF.

This chain joins TRBV28 and TRBJ2-1; D uncertain. Germline assignment: CDR1 MDHEN and CDR2 SYDVKM. V dropped 0 bases and J dropped 0 bases, with 12 bases sitting between them. The CDR3 covers 17 residues. The CDR3 protein is CASSLCVEESSYNEQFF. The CDR3 coding sequence is TGTGCCAGCAGTTTATGTGTCGAGGAGAGCTCCTACAATGAGCAGTTCTTC.

The DNA of the CDR3 is TGTGCCAGCAGCTTTAACGAAGGAGGGGCCAATGAGCAGTTCTTC. Translating it yields CASSFNEGGANEQFF. V gene TRBV5-6 combines with J gene TRBJ2-1, with D possibly matching TRBD2 (6 bases). Germline CDR1 SGHDT, CDR2 YYEEEE. The CDR3 sequence is 15 residues long. V lost 2 bases to trimming and J lost 6 bases, with 15 bases between them.

The chain is built from TRBV7-9 and TRBJ1-1; TRBD1 matches 7 bases. Per germline, CDR1 SEHNR and CDR2 FQNEAQ (reference sequence). This CDR3 spans 15 amino acids. The V and J ends lost 5 bases and 2 bases, in that order; junction bases with no gene match: 8. The CDR3 sequence is CASSESGQFNTEAFF. Written as DNA, the CDR3 is TGTGCCAGCAGCGAATCGGGACAGTTTAACACTGAAGCTTTCTTT.

Comments on this clone: The sample holds other DNA sequences that translate to the same CDR3. V and J are TRBV4-1 and TRBJ2-3, with D possibly being TRBD2 (6 bases). Deletions cut 1 base from V and 4 bases from J, with 15 bases between. The length of the CDR3 is 16 residues. CDR1 is MGHRA and CDR2 is YSYEKL in the germline V gene. For the CDR3, the DNA is TGCGCCAGCAGCCAAGCCGCACGGGAGATTGCAGATACGCAGTATTTT. As protein: CASSQAAREIADTQYF.